These T cell receptor beta chains were read from a single sample in a study of blood T cell repertoires in COVID-19. Using immunoSEQ multiplex PCR, the repertoire was profiled, and TCRdb retains in-frame clones only, with some absent. In the table there are around 300,000 clones, about 89% of which are singletons. The sequenced sample was PBMCs or T cells enriched from blood (not recorded which). These receptors all come from a woman between 40 and 55 years old who had recovered from COVID-19. CDR3s include the opening cysteine and the closing phenylalanine or tryptophan. The order of the fields is V gene, CDR3 length, clone size, D gene, J gene, CDR3 DNA, CDR3 protein. The D gene is left open where the match is weak. Clone size is stated in some rows and not others, as once, few, many or a class when expanded.

>TRBV7-2|14|NA|TRBD2|TRBJ2-3
TGTGCCAGCAGCTCACTGACTAGCGCCGGTACGCAGTATTTT
CASSSLTSAGTQYF
>TRBV4-3|18|NA|NA|TRBJ1-6
TGCGCCAGCAGCCAGTCTACAAGAAGCGGACAGTATAATTCACCCCTCCACTTT
CASSQSTRSGQYNSPLHF
>TRBV7-2|13|NA|TRBD1|TRBJ2-1
TGTGCCAGCAGCTTAGAGGGGGCGGGTGAGCAGTTCTTC
CASSLEGAGEQFF
>TRBV19|15|NA|NA|TRBJ1-5
TGTGCCAGACAAGGGGGAGGGCGAGGCAATCAGCCCCAGCATTTT
CARQGGGRGNQPQHF
>TRBV24-1|18|once|NA|TRBJ2-1
TGTGCCACCAGTGATTCTACCAGGGTGGCCGGCTCCTACAATGAGCAGTTCTTC
CATSDSTRVAGSYNEQFF
>TRBV19|18|NA|TRBD1|TRBJ2-5
TGTGCCAGTAGTATAAGAACAACATGGACAGGAAAACAAGAGACCCAGTACTTC
CASSIRTTWTGKQETQYF
>TRBV11-2|16|NA|TRBD2|TRBJ2-3
TGTGCCAGCAGCCCTTGGGGGCGGGAGGGAACAGATACGCAGTATTTT
CASSPWGREGTDTQYF
>TRBV5-1|14|NA|TRBD2|TRBJ2-7
TGCGCCAGCGCGAGGACTAGCGGGAGCAGCGAGCAGTACTTC
CASARTSGSSEQYF
>TRBV9|14|NA|NA|TRBJ2-7
TGTGCCAGCAGCACAGGGACTATTTCTTACGAGCAGTACTTC
CASSTGTISYEQYF
>TRBV11-2|18|NA|TRBD2|TRBJ2-5
TGTGCCAGCAGCTTATTTCGAGGGCGGGAGCCCCTACAAGAGACCCAGTACTTC
CASSLFRGREPLQETQYF
>TRBV6-1|14|NA|NA|TRBJ2-7
TGTGCCAGCAGTGAAGTGGGCAGATCGGACGAGCAGTACTTC
CASSEVGRSDEQYF
>TRBV11-1|15|NA|NA|TRBJ2-1
TGTGCCAGCAGCTTAGTGGGAGGCTCTCTCGGTGAGCAGTTCTTC
CASSLVGGSLGEQFF
>TRBV7-3|14|NA|NA|TRBJ1-1
TGTGCCAGCAGCTTAATACCCCAGGACACTGAAGCTTTCTTT
CASSLIPQDTEAFF
>TRBV6-5|14|NA|NA|TRBJ1-1
TGTGCCAGCAGCCCAGAACAGGGTATCACTGAAGCTTTCTTT
CASSPEQGITEAFF
>TRBV30|15|NA|TRBD1|TRBJ1-6
TGTGCCTGGAGGGGACAGAACTCCTATAATTCACCCCTCCACTTT
CAWRGQNSYNSPLHF
>TRBV30|21|NA|TRBD2|TRBJ2-3
TGTGCCTGGAGTGTGGAATTCTATCTGTCGGCTAGCGGGAGGAGCACAGATACGCAGTATTTT
CAWSVEFYLSASGRSTDTQYF
>TRBV4-1|14|NA|TRBD1|TRBJ1-5
TGCGCCAGCAGCCTATGGACAGGGAATCAGCCCCAGCATTTT
CASSLWTGNQPQHF
>TRBV9|15|once|TRBD2|TRBJ2-1
TGTGCCAGCAGCCGACTAGCGGGAGGGCCCGGTGAGCAGTTCTTC
CASSRLAGGPGEQFF
>TRBV2|15|NA|NA|TRBJ1-4
TGTGCCAGCAGTTTACAACAGGGCCGGGAAGAAAAACTGTTTTTT
CASSLQQGREEKLFF
>TRBV19|16|once|TRBD2|TRBJ2-2
TGTGCCAGTAGTCCCTTGGGAGGGTGGTCGACCGGGGAGCTGTTTTTT
CASSPLGGWSTGELFF
>TRBV6-1|15|NA|NA|TRBJ1-2
TGTGCCAGCAGTGACACAGGGCTTCCTAACTATGGCTACACCTTC
CASSDTGLPNYGYTF
>TRBV12-5|16|few|NA|TRBJ2-3
TGTGCTAGTGGTTTGGCCGCAAGCGCCGGGGCAGATACGCAGTATTTT
CASGLAASAGADTQYF
>TRBV5-1|14|NA|NA|TRBJ2-3
TGCGCCAGCAGCGCTGGGCTCATCCCAGATACGCAGTATTTT
CASSAGLIPDTQYF
>TRBV27|15|once|TRBD2|TRBJ2-7
TGTGCCAGCAGTTCCGGGGGAGGGGAAGGCTACGAGCAGTACTTC
CASSSGGGEGYEQYF
>TRBV30|13|NA|NA|TRBJ1-1
TGTGCCTGGAGTAGAGGAGAGAACACTGAAGCTTTCTTT
CAWSRGENTEAFF
>TRBV6-2/TRBV6-3|13|NA|NA|TRBJ1-2
TGTGCCAGCAGTCAACAGGGATCGGGAGGCTACACCTTC
CASSQQGSGGYTF
>TRBV30|14|NA|NA|TRBJ2-7
TGTGCCTGGAGTACGCGGTTAGTGGCGTACGAGCAGTACTTC
CAWSTRLVAYEQYF
>TRBV4-2|15|NA|NA|TRBJ1-2
TGTGCCAGCAGCCAGGCTAAACAGGGTGTCTATGGCTACACCTTC
CASSQAKQGVYGYTF
>TRBV10-3|13|NA|NA|TRBJ2-7
TGTGCCTTAGGACGGACAGATTCCTACGAGCAGTACTTC
CALGRTDSYEQYF
>TRBV4-1|13|once|TRBD1|TRBJ1-1
TGCGCCAGCAGCCAGGGACAGGATGCTGAAGCTTTCTTT
CASSQGQDAEAFF
>TRBV4-1|17|NA|TRBD1|TRBJ2-1
TGCGCCAGCAGCCAAACCCCGGGACAGGGGTCCCACAATGAGCAGTTCTTC
CASSQTPGQGSHNEQFF
>TRBV9|15|NA|NA|TRBJ2-2
TGTGCCAGCAGCGCCGACAGTTCCCCTACCGGGGAGCTGTTTTTT
CASSADSSPTGELFF
>TRBV7-2|15|NA|TRBD1|TRBJ2-7
TGTGCCAGCAGCCCGGACAGGGACAGGGTCTACGAGCAGTACTTC
CASSPDRDRVYEQYF
>TRBV7-2|16|NA|TRBD2|TRBJ2-1
TGTGCCAGCAGCTTAGGGAGAAGCGGGAGGTACAATGAGCAGTTCTTC
CASSLGRSGRYNEQFF
>TRBV9|15|NA|NA|TRBJ2-1
TGTGCCAGCAGCGTAGTGGCAGGTTCCTACAATGAGCAGTTCTTC
CASSVVAGSYNEQFF
>TRBV3-1/TRBV3-2|17|NA|NA|TRBJ2-5
TGTGCCAGCAGCCAAATCCCCCCTGGGACACCCCAAGAGACCCAGTACTTC
CASSQIPPGTPQETQYF
>TRBV2|13|few|NA|TRBJ1-1
TGTGCCAGCAGGACAGTTTTGAACACTGAAGCTTTCTTT
CASRTVLNTEAFF
>TRBV27|19|NA|NA|TRBJ2-6
TGTGCCAGCAGTTTATCGCTCTATCGAAAGGGAGGTGGGGCCAACGTCCTGACTTTC
CASSLSLYRKGGGANVLTF
>TRBV4-1|15|NA|NA|TRBJ2-3
TGCGCCAGCAGCCAAGATGAAACAGACACAGATACGCAGTATTTT
CASSQDETDTDTQYF
>TRBV11-2|17|NA|NA|TRBJ2-2
TGTGCCAGCAGCTCAAAGACATTTACCTTGGTCACCGGGGAGCTGTTTTTT
CASSSKTFTLVTGELFF
>TRBV25-1|17|NA|NA|TRBJ1-4
TGTGCCAGCAGTGAATCCGGTCGGGGGGGCTCTAATGAAAAACTGTTTTTT
CASSESGRGGSNEKLFF
>TRBV30|16|NA|NA|TRBJ1-5
TGTGCCTGGAGCGCCGGGAGGGCCTGGGGCAATCAGCCCCAGCATTTT
CAWSAGRAWGNQPQHF
>TRBV10-3|16|NA|NA|TRBJ2-7
TGTGCCATCAGTGAGTCTGGGCAGGCAGGGTCCTACGAGCAGTACTTC
CAISESGQAGSYEQYF
>TRBV7-2|14|NA|NA|TRBJ2-1
TGTGCCAGCAGCCCGGCGGGGAGGAACAATGAGCAGTTCTTC
CASSPAGRNNEQFF
>TRBV7-2|13|NA|NA|TRBJ1-2
TGTGCCAGCAGCTTCGCCCTAGGCTATGGCTACACCTTC
CASSFALGYGYTF
>TRBV2|14|few|TRBD1|TRBJ2-7
TGTGCCACAAATAATCGGGACAGTTCCTACGAGCAGTACTTC
CATNNRDSSYEQYF
>TRBV5-5|14|NA|NA|TRBJ1-6
TGTGCCAGCAGCTTGTATGATAGAGGCTCACCCCTCCACTTT
CASSLYDRGSPLHF
>TRBV29-1|12|NA|NA|TRBJ2-7
TGCAGCGTTGTCGCCAGGGCATACGAGCAGTACTTC
CSVVARAYEQYF
>TRBV10-1|13|NA|NA|TRBJ2-2
TGCGCCAGCAGTCCCTCCAGGGTAGGGGAGCTGTTTTTT
CASSPSRVGELFF
>TRBV10-3|16|NA|TRBD2|TRBJ2-7
TGTGCCATCAGCCCCGGACTAGCGGGATCGAGCAACGAGCAGTACTTC
CAISPGLAGSSNEQYF
>TRBV19|14|NA|NA|TRBJ1-6
TGTGCCAGTAGTATAGGACAATATAATTCACCCCTCCACTTT
CASSIGQYNSPLHF
>TRBV2|15|NA|NA|TRBJ2-7
TGTGCCAGCAGCCCCGGGCAGGGAAGGCCCTACGAGCAGTACTTC
CASSPGQGRPYEQYF
>TRBV2|15|NA|NA|TRBJ1-5
TGTGCCAGCAGACGTCAGGGTGGCAGCAATCAGCCCCAGCATTTT
CASRRQGGSNQPQHF
>TRBV6-5|15|NA|TRBD1|TRBJ1-4
TGTGCCAGCAGTCCCCAGAGGACAGGGTTCGAAAAACTGTTTTTT
CASSPQRTGFEKLFF
>TRBV4-1|18|NA|TRBD1|TRBJ1-6
TGCGCCAGCAGCCAAGCCTCCCGGACAGGGGCTCGGAATTCACCCCTCCACTTT
CASSQASRTGARNSPLHF
>TRBV6-2/TRBV6-3|17|NA|NA|TRBJ2-2
TGTGCCAGCAGTTACTCGAAAGGGGTTAGCGGTACCGGGGAGCTGTTTTTT
CASSYSKGVSGTGELFF